This entry concerns a single T cell receptor beta chain. Trimming pared 1 base from V and 15 bases from J, leaving 16 bases between. This CDR3 region has 13 residues. Germline values: CDR1 LGHDT, CDR2 YNNKEL (reference sequence). The source of the sample is a study of control samples from healthy donors and cancer patients. The protocol was immunoSEQ multiplex PCR, while the TCRdb copy is restricted to in-frame clones and leaves out a portion. The table lists roughly 120,000 clones, over 75% of them singletons. What was sequenced was blood. This receptor was identified in a human donor in good health. The donor label of this sample is uncertain. This chain links TRBV3-1 (or the pseudogene TRBV3-2) with TRBJ1-3; D remains unclear. CDR3 DNA sequence: TGTGCCAGCAGCCAAGGTATTGACGAAATGAGATATTTT. This gives the protein CASSQGIDEMRYF.